This T cell receptor (beta chain) appears in the sequencing data of a study of CD8 T cells in ankylosing spondylitis. Germline assignment: CDR1 SGDLS and CDR2 YYNGEE. This CDR3 is 18 amino acids long. The V segment lost 4 bases and the J segment 1 base; nucleotides outside the gene matches: 8. Of note for this clonotype: As yet, its antigen is unknown.

TCRdb redid the calling of the 5' RACE reads with MiXCR, one entry per CDR3 protein. The sample lists 700,000 to 1,000,000 distinct CDR3 sequences, about 11% occurring once. Study-wide findings and caveats: Ankylosing spondylitis blood appeared to be characterized by a TCR beta motif of several highly homologous variants.

Material for sequencing was blood, either unsorted or a sorted T cell fraction (not recorded which). This receptor was obtained from a male donor with ankylosing spondylitis. This sequence joins TRBV9 and TRBJ2-5, with 15 bases fitting TRBD2. Here the CDR3 reads CASSPPGLAGGIQETQYF. CDR3 DNA sequence: TGTGCCAGCAGCCCCCCTGGACTAGCGGGGGGGATCCAAGAGACCCAGTACTTC. Full variable domain (remainder filled in from reference TRBV9 and TRBJ2-5): DSGVTQTPKHLITATGQRVTLRCSPRSGDLSVYWYQQSLDQGLQFLIQYYNGEERAKGNILERFSAQQFPDLHSELNLSSLELGDSALYFCASSPPGLAGGIQETQYFGPGTRLLVL.